One and the same sample provided the 21 T cell receptor beta chains below, sequenced in a study of tumor-infiltrating lymphocytes in primary liver carcinoma. Joint extraction of RNA and DNA used roughly 19-31 mg of bulk tissue that was unsorted. Researchers generated TCR beta cDNA from about 460 ng of total RNA, relying on a constant-region primer. Three-round nested multiplex PCR performed with slightly modified ARM-PCR produced the TCR beta libraries. Both of the initial two PCR rounds ran for about 11 cycles and employed TRBV1-TRBV30 forward primers alongside a C-beta reverse primer. TCRdb reprocessed the multiplex PCR reads via MiXCR and lists one record per CDR3 protein. This sample yields 80,000 or so distinct CDR3 sequences, of which 69% are seen a single time; less than 30% belongs to the top ten. Sequencing was performed on tumor-adjacent normal liver tissue. The receptors shown here come from a man aged 35-49 years with primary liver carcinoma and hepatitis B virus infection.

With respect to this clonotype: The junction departs from germline at one end; a sequencing error may be responsible. This chain joins TRBV7-9 and TRBJ2-1, with unresolved D. CDR1 and CDR2 (germline): SEHNR, FQNEAQ (reference sequence). The CDR3 covers 13 residues. The CDR3 loop reads CTSSLVSHNGQFF. In DNA form, the CDR3 reads TGTACCAGCAGCTTAGTAAGCCACAATGGGCAGTTCTTC.

As for this clonotype: The CDR3 end shows no conserved phenylalanine or tryptophan, and so a read error is likely. The V and J genes are TRBV5-6 and TRBJ2-4, with D unclear. CDR1 and CDR2 from the germline V gene are SGHDT and YYEEEE. CDR3 length equals 12 residues. Trimming cost V 5 bases and J 12 bases, with 15 bases left between them. CDR3 protein: CASRWSIGPQYL. Here the CDR3 DNA reads TGTGCCAGCAGATGGTCGATCGGGCCTCAGTACCTC.

This clonotype was recorded a few times. Without the conserved terminal phenylalanine or tryptophan, this CDR3 likely stems from a read error. The chain joins TRBV10-3 to TRBJ1-2; 7 bases align to TRBD1. After removal of 9 bases from V and 8 bases from J, the junction contained 12 bases not matched to a gene. Germline V CDR1 and CDR2: ENHRY, SYGVKD. The CDR3 extends over 13 amino acids. The CDR3 reads CAISDRQGGGYTL. The DNA of the CDR3 is TGTGCCATTAGCGATAGACAGGGTGGGGGCTACACCCTC.

J is TRBJ2-7 and V is TRBV6-1; D is perhaps TRBD1 (5 bases). The CDR3 has 17 amino acids. Trimming took 2 bases from V and 12 from J, leaving 29 bases between them. Germline V CDR1 and CDR2: MNHNS, SASEGT. The CDR3 nucleotides are TGTGCCAGCAGTGAACCCGGCTGGTGGCAGGGTCCCTACGATCGGTACTTC. Amino acid sequence: CASSEPGWWQGPYDRYF.

On this clonotype itself: An end of the junction differs from the germline gene, which may be a read error. The rearrangement links TRBV13 to TRBJ2-2; maybe TRBD1 (5 bases). This CDR3 region has 15 residues. CDR1 PRHDT and CDR2 FYEKMQ come from the germline V gene (reference sequence). For the CDR3, the DNA is TGTGCCAGCAGTTTAGGTCAGGGTCGCAACGGGGAGCTGTTTTTT. This gives the protein CASSLGQGRNGELFF.

The chain is built from TRBV29-1 and TRBJ1-2; a weak D match, TRBD1 (5 bases). Germline CDR1 reads SQVTM; CDR2 reads ANQGSEA. The CDR3 totals 13 residues. The ends were cut back, 4 bases at V and 3 bases at J, with 12 bases in the middle. CDR3 in DNA: TGCAGCGTTGTAGAGGACATCGACTATGGCTACACCTTC. It yields the protein CSVVEDIDYGYTF.

Note on this clonotype: The conserved phenylalanine or tryptophan is not found at the CDR3 terminus, so this likely reflects a read error. This sequence joins TRBV29-1 and TRBJ2-1; D is perhaps TRBD2 (6 bases). The CDR3 runs 15 residues. Germline V gene sequence: CDR1 SQVTM, CDR2 ANQGSEA. CDR3 residues: CSVEDPGSPYNEQFL. The CDR3 region has the DNA TGCAGTGTTGAAGATCCCGGGAGTCCCTACAATGAGCAGTTCCTC.

The chain combines TRBV4-2 with TRBJ1-5; D remains unclear. This CDR3 comprises 16 residues. The germline V gene has CDR1 LGHNA and CDR2 YNFKEQ. Trimming removed 0 bases at V and 11 bases at J, with 20 bases between. The CDR3 DNA sequence: TGTGCCAGCAGCCAAGAGCCCGGAGTTAGTAATTTGTCCCAGCATTTT. Translation: CASSQEPGVSNLSQHF.

For this clonotype: At one end, the junction sequence differs from germline, possibly due to a read error. This chain links TRBV6-1 with TRBJ1-5; D is uncertain. The CDR3 runs 15 residues. Germline V lookup: CDR1 MNHNS, CDR2 SASEGT. The CDR3 bases are TGTGCCACCAGTGAAATCTCCTATAGTAATCAGCCCCATTATTTT. It specifies CATSEISYSNQPHYF.

This clonotype was seen only once. One end of the junction does not line up with germline, which may come from a read error. CDR3 in amino acids: CTSCPIEGSNQPQHF. Here the CDR3 DNA reads TGCACCAGCTGTCCCATAGAGGGGAGCAATCAGCCCCAGCATTTT. This chain uses TRBV4-1 with TRBJ1-5; D is possibly TRBD1 (5 bases). Germline V gene lookup returns CDR1 MGHRA and CDR2 YSYEKL. This CDR3 is 15 amino acids long.

A note on this clonotype: The conserved phenylalanine or tryptophan is not found at the CDR3 terminus, so this likely reflects a read error. No DNA is shown, since the ends of the CDR3 on it are uncertain; the CDR3 is the one TCRdb lists. The rearrangement links TRBV6-5 to TRBJ2-7; the tabulated D call, TRBD1, remains unverified against the DNA. The CDR3 is 14 amino acids long, termini counted. Germline V CDR1 and CDR2: MNHEY, SVGAGI. CDR3: CASSYSDRDYEQYY.

With respect to this clonotype: A much larger clone differs from this one at a single base, so this may be a read error. The chain couples TRBV5-1 to TRBJ2-1; the match to TRBD2 covers 13 bases. The CDR3 loop spans 18 amino acids. V was pared by 3 bases and J by 15 bases, with 21 bases of the junction left unmatched. Germline V gene data show CDR1 as SGHRS and CDR2 as YFSETQ. For the CDR3, the DNA is TGCGCCAGCAGCTCTACCGGACTAGCGGGAGCGGTGAACAATGGGCGGTTCTTC. Protein: CASSSTGLAGAVNNGRFF.

The chain's CDR3 is CASTLVPGELFF. Written as DNA, the CDR3 is TGTGCCAGCACTTTGGTCCCCGGGGAGCTGTTTTTT. The chain links TRBV12-3 or TRBV12-4 to TRBJ2-2; no reliable D call. There are 12 residues in the CDR3. V was clipped by 7 bases and J by 6 bases, with 9 bases between them.

The chain carries TRBV6-6 and TRBJ2-7; 13 bases agree with TRBD2. The CDR3 has 18 residues. Germline V gene lookup returns CDR1 MNHNY and CDR2 SVGAGI (reference sequence). CDR3 protein: CASGYSRLAGGREGEQYF. The DNA for the CDR3 is TGTGCAAGCGGTTACTCCCGACTAGCGGGAGGAAGGGAGGGCGAGCAGTACTTC.

As to this clonotype: One junction end does not reproduce the germline sequence, and a read error may be involved. V and J are TRBV6-5 and TRBJ1-2; 9 bases map to TRBD1. There are 14 residues in the CDR3. The V gene's germline CDR1 is MNHEY and CDR2 SVGAGI. The DNA for the CDR3 is TGTGCTAGCAGTCCTCCTACAGGGGGCTATGGTTACACCTTC. Amino acids: CASSPPTGGYGYTF.

This chain connects TRBV30 to TRBJ2-4; 9 bases match TRBD1. The CDR3 contains 14 residues. After removal of 3 bases from V and 8 bases from J, the junction contained 8 bases not matched to a gene. Germline-derived CDR1 and CDR2 are GTSNPN and SVGIG (reference sequence). The CDR3 loop reads CAWSGGTGFDIQYF. CDR3 coding DNA: TGTGCCTGGAGCGGAGGGACAGGGTTTGACATTCAGTACTTC.

As for this clonotype: A clone one base away is much larger, so this may be a read error. The chain combines TRBV5-1 with TRBJ2-5; D may be TRBD1 (6 bases). This CDR3 comprises 14 residues. Germline loops: CDR1 SGHRS, CDR2 YFSETQ. The CDR3 protein is CASSLQGHHETQYF. The CDR3 nucleotides read TGCGCCAGCAGCTTACAGGGACACCATGAGACCCAGTACTTC.

This chain connects TRBV11-1 to TRBJ2-4; 7 bases match TRBD2. V shed 11 bases and J 2 bases; nucleotides not matched to a gene: 18. This CDR3 region has 17 residues. In germline, CDR1 is SGHAT, CDR2 FQDESV (reference sequence). In DNA, the CDR3 is TGTGCCGGCCGCTTTCCAGGGACTATCGGGACCAAAAACATTCAGTACTTC. It encodes CAGRFPGTIGTKNIQYF.

Of note for this clonotype: Its ends do not fully match the called genes, so a read error is possible. The J gene is TRBJ2-6, the V gene TRBV6-1, with D perhaps TRBD1 or TRBD2 (5 bases each). Looked up from germline, CDR1 is MNHNS and CDR2 is SASEGT. This CDR3 has 15 residues. The CDR3 bases are TGTGCCAGTAATGGGACGGCCGATGGGGACAACGTCCTGACTTTC. Protein product: CASNGTADGDNVLTF.

Points on this clonotype: The germline gene is not matched at one end of the junction; a read error may be the cause. The chain recombines TRBV11-2 with TRBJ2-1; 9 nucleotides line up with TRBD2. Germline V gene data show CDR1 as SGHAT and CDR2 as FQNNGV. This CDR3 has 15 residues. CDR3 in amino acids: CASSLAGRSYSEQFF. The CDR3 nucleotides read TGTGCTAGCAGCCTAGCGGGAAGGTCTTACAGTGAGCAGTTCTTC. Using reference TRBV11-2 and TRBJ2-1 for the parts outside the CDR3, the full variable domain is EAGVAQSPRYKIIEKRQSVAFWCNPISGHATLYWYQQILGQGPKLLIQFQNNGVVDDSQLPKDRFSAERLKGVDSTLKIQPAKLEDSAVYLCASSLAGRSYSEQFFGPGTRLTVL.

This chain connects TRBV11-2 to TRBJ2-7; D is unresolved. CDR1 is SGHAT, CDR2 FQNNGV, per germline. The CDR3 runs 13 residues. The CDR3 reads CAGSFGVASEQYF. Here the CDR3 DNA reads TGTGCTGGCAGCTTCGGAGTGGCTAGCGAGCAGTACTTC. The full variable domain, with the rest looked up from reference TRBV11-2 and TRBJ2-7, is EAGVAQSPRYKIIEKRQSVAFWCNPISGHATLYWYQQILGQGPKLLIQFQNNGVVDDSQLPKDRFSAERLKGVDSTLKIQPAKLEDSAVYLCAGSFGVASEQYFGPGTRLTVT.